Shown below are 26 T cell receptor beta chains from a single sample sequenced in a study of blood T cell repertoires in COVID-19. Repertoires were generated with immunoSEQ multiplex PCR, while TCRdb's copy carries only in-frame clones and drops some. The sample includes approximately 280,000 clones, approximately 90% of them seen just once. Sequenced: peripheral blood. The receptors derive from a woman aged 30 to 39 with COVID-19, enrolled during active disease.

The J gene is TRBJ2-1, the V gene TRBV5-4, with 14 bases matching TRBD2. J gave up 7 bases and V 3 bases, and 6 bases lay outside the gene matches. Germline V gives CDR1 SGHNT, CDR2 YYREEE (reference sequence). CDR3 size: 16 residues. CDR3 DNA: TGTGCCAGCAGCTCCCGACTAGCGGGAGGGCAGAATGAGCAGTTCTTC. Protein: CASSSRLAGGQNEQFF.

This clone turned up a few times. The genes are TRBV6-6 and TRBJ1-5; D not resolved. CDR3 length equals 14 residues. Trimming cost V 7 bases and J 0 bases, with 10 bases left between them. Germline CDR1 and CDR2: MNHNY and SVGAGI (reference sequence). The CDR3 loop is CASTAGISNQPQHF. The CDR3 DNA reads TGTGCCAGCACCGCCGGGATTAGCAATCAGCCCCAGCATTTT.

This chain links TRBV6-2 or TRBV6-3 with TRBJ1-1, with D uncertain. The CDR3 length is 12 residues. Germline V gives CDR1 MNHEY, CDR2 SVGEGT. With 5 bases removed from V and 5 bases from J, the gap between germline ends came to 9 bases. DNA of the CDR3: TGTGCCAGCAGTCCGGGTGGAACTGAAGCTTTCTTT. It specifies CASSPGGTEAFF.

The chain employs TRBV10-2 and TRBJ1-6; D not resolved. CDR3 length: 13 amino acids. V was shortened by 2 bases and J by 7 bases, with 6 bases between the two germline ends. Germline lookup yields CDR1 WSHSY and CDR2 SAAADI. The CDR3 here is CASSEDKNSPLHF. The CDR3 bases are TGCGCCAGCAGTGAGGACAAAAATTCACCCCTCCACTTT.

This chain joins TRBV30 and TRBJ2-1, with 12 nucleotides matching TRBD2. CDR1 and CDR2 from the germline V gene are GTSNPN and SVGIG (reference sequence). The CDR3 sequence is 15 residues long. Trimming cost V 3 bases and J 2 bases; bases outside gene matches: 2. CDR3 nucleotides: TGTGCCTGGAGCCCTAGCGGGAGGGCCTACAATGAGCAGTTCTTC. Its translation is CAWSPSGRAYNEQFF.

This clone appeared once. The chain uses TRBV2 and TRBJ2-1, with D possibly TRBD2 on 6 matching bases. The CDR3 extends over 13 amino acids. V lost 1 base to trimming and J lost 8 bases, with 9 bases between them. The germline V gene has CDR1 SNHLY and CDR2 FYNNEI. CDR3 sequence (DNA): TGTGCCAGCAGTGAAGAATCGGGGGATGAGCAGTTCTTC. The encoded protein is CASSEESGDEQFF.

Regarding this clone: One base away lies a much larger clone, so this may be a sequencing read error. V gene TRBV5-4 combines with J gene TRBJ1-2; possible D gene TRBD1, 5 bases. Trimming left V 4 bases short and J 5 bases short, with 9 bases between. CDR1 SGHNT and CDR2 YYREEE come from the germline V gene (reference sequence). The CDR3 loop spans 12 amino acids. The CDR3 DNA reads as TGTGCCAGCAGCCCACAGGAGTATGGCTACACCTTC. Translating it yields CASSPQEYGYTF.

This chain joins TRBV20-1 and TRBJ2-4; D gene ambiguous. With 6 bases removed from V and 9 bases from J, the gap between germline ends came to 9 bases. The CDR3 is 10 residues long. Germline V lookup: CDR1 DFQATT, CDR2 SNEGSKA (reference sequence). The CDR3 loop is CSAPSVIQYF. CDR3 DNA sequence: TGCAGTGCCCCGAGTGTCATTCAGTACTTC.

The V gene is TRBV7-2, the J gene TRBJ2-2, with 9 bases identical to TRBD2. CDR3 length: 16 amino acids. Unmatched junction bases numbered 6, after V lost 2 bases and J lost 5 bases. Germline V CDR1 and CDR2: SGHTA, FQGNSA. In nucleotides, the CDR3 is TGTGCCAGCAGCTTATTAGCGGGAGATAGGACCGGGGAGCTGTTTTTT. Its translation: CASSLLAGDRTGELFF.

The chain is built from TRBV7-9 and TRBJ2-1, with 7 bases fitting TRBD2. Germline values: CDR1 SEHNR, CDR2 FQNEAQ (reference sequence). With 0 bases clipped from V and 9 bases from J, the junction kept 17 bases outside the gene matches. The CDR3 is 18 amino acids. The CDR3 DNA reads TGTGCCAGCAGCTTAGCGGTCGACTGGGACTACACGCCGGGTGAGCAGTTCTTC. Translated: CASSLAVDWDYTPGEQFF.

The V gene is TRBV28, the J gene TRBJ1-4, with TRBD1 as a possible D gene (5 bases). The CDR3 runs to 16 residues. CDR1 and CDR2 from the germline V gene are MDHEN and SYDVKM. Trimming took 5 bases from V and 4 from J, leaving 17 bases between them. CDR3 sequence: CASSLFGGAFNEKLFF. The CDR3 nucleotides read TGTGCCAGCAGTCTATTTGGAGGGGCTTTTAATGAAAAACTGTTTTTT.

V gene TRBV29-1 combines with J gene TRBJ1-2; perhaps TRBD1 as D (6 bases). The V gene lost 6 bases and the J gene lost 1 base, with 9 bases spanning the gap. The germline V gene encodes CDR1 SQVTM and CDR2 ANQGSEA. This CDR3 is 12 amino acids long. The CDR3 DNA is TGCAGCGTGGAACAGGGTAACTATGGCTACACCTTC. This encodes CSVEQGNYGYTF.

The CDR3 protein is CASSWTVPPYEQYF. The CDR3 region has the DNA TGTGCCAGCAGTTGGACAGTTCCTCCCTACGAGCAGTACTTC. The V and J genes are TRBV27 and TRBJ2-7; D perhaps matches TRBD1 (6 bases). Trimming left V 4 bases short and J 2 bases short, with 12 bases between. Per germline, CDR1 MNHEY and CDR2 SMNVEV (reference sequence). The CDR3 is 14 amino acids.

V usage is TRBV7-2 and J usage is TRBJ2-5; 7 bases align to TRBD2. Germline V CDR1 and CDR2: SGHTA, FQGNSA. The CDR3 runs 16 residues. J lost 5 bases, V lost 1 base, and 10 bases had no gene match. CDR3 residues: CASSLEGGRGRETQYF. The CDR3 nucleotides read TGTGCCAGCAGCTTAGAAGGCGGGAGAGGGAGGGAGACCCAGTACTTC.

This chain links TRBV7-3 with TRBJ1-1; no firm D call. The CDR3 is 13 residues long. Germline CDR1 and CDR2: SGHTA and FQGTGA. V was shortened by 4 bases and J by 0 bases, with 6 bases between the two germline ends. The CDR3 bases are TGTGCCAGCAGCTCCCACATGAACACTGAAGCTTTCTTT. The encoded protein is CASSSHMNTEAFF.

V usage is TRBV30 and J usage is TRBJ2-5, with 11 bases identical to TRBD2. The CDR3 runs to 14 residues. Germline V gene data show CDR1 as GTSNPN and CDR2 as SVGIG (reference sequence). J was trimmed by 4 bases and V by 3 bases; bases with no gene match: 4. CDR3 DNA sequence: TGTGCCTGGAGACTAGCGGGAGTAAGAGAGACCCAGTACTTC. It codes for CAWRLAGVRETQYF.

The chain links TRBV2 to TRBJ2-1; 9 nucleotides line up with TRBD1. Germline trimming cut 10 bases from V and 4 bases from J; bases unmatched to any gene: 2. The CDR3 length is 12 residues. In germline, CDR1 is SNHLY, CDR2 FYNNEI. The CDR3 DNA reads TGTGCCACCGGACAGGGGTACAATGAGCAGTTCTTC. Its protein product is CATGQGYNEQFF.

The rearrangement links TRBV30 to TRBJ1-2; D not resolved. Germline V gene data show CDR1 as GTSNPN and CDR2 as SVGIG (reference sequence). CDR3 length: 12 amino acids. The V end was cut by 5 bases, the J end by 9 bases, with 16 bases between. CDR3 DNA sequence: TGTGCCTGGGGTGGAGGTCCCCTTCGCTACACCTTC. Protein product: CAWGGGPLRYTF.

The rearrangement uses TRBV7-2 and TRBJ1-2, with a weak D call TRBD1 (5 bases). CDR1 and CDR2 (germline): SGHTA, FQGNSA. The V gene lost 3 bases and the J gene lost 4 bases, with 18 bases spanning the gap. This CDR3 region has 16 residues. This CDR3 is CASSFVGGETTYGYTF. The CDR3 DNA reads TGTGCCAGCAGCTTCGTGGGGGGAGAAACAACCTATGGCTACACCTTC.

The rearrangement links TRBV29-1 to TRBJ2-1; the match to TRBD2 covers 11 bases. CDR1 and CDR2 (germline): SQVTM, ANQGSEA. The CDR3 extends over 15 amino acids. Trimming cost V 7 bases and J 4 bases; bases outside gene matches: 9. This CDR3 is CSASSGRHLYNEQFF. Written as DNA, the CDR3 is TGCAGCGCCTCTAGCGGGAGGCACCTTTACAATGAGCAGTTCTTC.

This clone has more than one count but fewer than ten. The chain has TRBV14 and TRBJ1-4; 9 nucleotides agree with TRBD1. The CDR3 extends over 14 amino acids. In germline, CDR1 is SGHDN, CDR2 FVKESK. The junction had 3 bases not matched to a gene; V was cut back by 2 bases and J by 8 bases. DNA of the CDR3: TGTGCCAGCAGCCAAAGGACAGGGGTCGAAAAACTGTTTTTT. It codes for CASSQRTGVEKLFF.

The chain couples TRBV4-1 to TRBJ2-1, with 8 positions matching TRBD2. V gave up 3 bases and J gave up 2 bases; unmatched junction bases: 9. This CDR3 is 17 amino acids long. CDR1 and CDR2 from the germline V gene are MGHRA and YSYEKL. The CDR3 DNA reads as TGCGCCAGCAGCCAGAGGGGGGCGGGAGGAACCTACAATGAGCAGTTCTTC. Amino acids: CASSQRGAGGTYNEQFF.

V is TRBV27 and J is TRBJ1-6; TRBD1 matches 8 bases. Germline values: CDR1 MNHEY, CDR2 SMNVEV (reference sequence). Unmatched junction bases numbered 1, after V lost 4 bases and J lost 8 bases. This CDR3 spans 13 amino acids. CDR3: CASSWTGYSPLHF. For the CDR3, the DNA is TGTGCCAGCAGTTGGACAGGGTATTCACCCCTCCACTTT.

This chain joins TRBV5-1 and TRBJ2-1; 7 bases match TRBD2. There are 16 residues in the CDR3. Germline-derived CDR1 and CDR2 are SGHRS and YFSETQ. Germline trimming cut 0 bases from V and 2 bases from J; bases unmatched to any gene: 5. Here the CDR3 reads CASSLGTGGTYNEQFF. As DNA, the CDR3 is TGCGCCAGCAGCTTGGGGACGGGAGGCACCTACAATGAGCAGTTCTTC.

This rearrangement joins TRBV9 to TRBJ2-2; 12 bases match TRBD2. The CDR3 has 16 amino acids. Germline V lookup: CDR1 SGDLS, CDR2 YYNGEE. The V segment lost 3 bases and the J segment 7 bases; nucleotides outside the gene matches: 7. The CDR3 region has the DNA TGTGCCAGCAGCGCAAGACTAGCGGGAGCTCTCGGGGAGCTGTTTTTT. Protein: CASSARLAGALGELFF.

This clone was seen a few times. V usage is TRBV11-3 and J usage is TRBJ2-1, with TRBD2 matching over 13 bases. J was trimmed by 8 bases and V by 4 bases; bases with no gene match: 8. CDR1 and CDR2 from the germline V gene are SGHNT and YENEEA. There are 16 residues in the CDR3. The CDR3 reads CASSSRTSGSIDEQFF. The DNA of the CDR3 is TGTGCCAGCAGCTCTCGGACTAGCGGGAGTATTGATGAGCAGTTCTTC.